This T cell receptor (beta chain) is from a study of blood T cells in healthy people across ages. Broader study findings: As age increased, TCR beta diversity per million T cells fell in a roughly linear fashion. Donor CMV status, an unknown factor, possibly confounded changes in expanded clonotypes.

A sample-barcoded 5' primer and a J-beta primer mix were used in a second PCR of about 7 to 12 cycles. Tags on each cDNA molecule came from a template-switch adaptor with 12 random nucleotides. At least 2.5 million CDR3-containing paired-end reads were obtained per sample. TCRdb reprocessed the 5' RACE reads with MiXCR, giving one entry per CDR3 protein. The sample shows 650,000 to 1,000,000 distinct CDR3 sequences, about 47% of them seen only once. Points on this clonotype: Its target is unknown.

The CDR3 loop spans 14 amino acids. Germline CDR1 is LGHNA and CDR2 is YNFKEQ. The chain is built from TRBV4-2 and TRBJ2-4; a weak D match, TRBD1 (6 bases). Judging by the DNA end, TRBJ2-7 fits better; the J call may be wrong. The sequence derives from a man older than 75 in good health. The specimen was blood. CDR3: CASSQDTGTYEQYF. CDR3 nucleotides: TGTGCCAGCAGCCAAGATACAGGGACCTACGAGCAGTACTTC.